Listed below are T cell receptor beta chains from one sample, sequenced in a study of vaccination and CD4 T cells after COVID-19. Their antigens are not known. One entry per CDR3 protein results from TCRdb running MiXCR on the PCR reads. The repertoire includes around 13,000 distinct CDR3 sequences, around 64% of them detected once, and 7% to 7.5% sits in the top ten. The input for sequencing was CD4+ T cells from blood, cultured in vitro, taken before SARS-CoV-2 vaccination. These receptors were taken from a human donor who had recovered from COVID-19. Both conserved end residues are part of each CDR3. Each record gives: J gene, D gene, clone size, CDR3 length, V gene, CDR3 DNA, CDR3 protein. D genes are given only for firm matches. Clone size, where shown, is once, few, many, or a class for clones that have expanded.

j_gene: TRBJ2-2
d_gene: TRBD2
abundance: few
len: 15
v_gene: TRBV7-3
CDR3nt: TGTGCCAGCAGCTTAGGACTAGCGGGGACCGGGGAGCTGTTTTTT
CDR3aa: CASSLGLAGTGELFF

j_gene: TRBJ2-5
d_gene: .
abundance: few
len: 11
v_gene: TRBV20-1
CDR3nt: TGCAGCAAATACGACCAGGAGACCCAGTACTTC
CDR3aa: CSKYDQETQYF

j_gene: TRBJ1-1
d_gene: .
abundance: .
len: 13
v_gene: TRBV15
CDR3nt: TGTGCCACCAGCAGAGGGACAAACACTGAAGCTTTCTTT
CDR3aa: CATSRGTNTEAFF

j_gene: TRBJ1-1
d_gene: .
abundance: .
len: 14
v_gene: TRBV7-2
CDR3nt: TGTGCCAGCAGCCCAGGGCGGGGATACACTGAAGCTTTCTTT
CDR3aa: CASSPGRGYTEAFF

j_gene: TRBJ2-5
d_gene: .
abundance: few
len: 14
v_gene: TRBV7-2
CDR3nt: TGTGCCAGCAGCTTTAAAGCGGACCAAGAGACCCAGTACTTC
CDR3aa: CASSFKADQETQYF

j_gene: TRBJ2-7
d_gene: .
abundance: .
len: 14
v_gene: TRBV6-2/TRBV6-3
CDR3nt: TGTGCCAGCAGCCCCGAGGACACGTCCTACGAGCAGTACTTC
CDR3aa: CASSPEDTSYEQYF

j_gene: TRBJ1-2
d_gene: .
abundance: .
len: 11
v_gene: TRBV7-9
CDR3nt: TGTGCCAGCAGTTCACGAACAGGCTACACCTTC
CDR3aa: CASSSRTGYTF

j_gene: TRBJ2-1
d_gene: .
abundance: .
len: 11
v_gene: TRBV21-1
CDR3nt: TGTGCCATCAGCTCCCACAATGAGCAGTTCTTC
CDR3aa: CAISSHNEQFF

j_gene: TRBJ2-7
d_gene: TRBD2
abundance: .
len: 14
v_gene: TRBV20-1
CDR3nt: TGCAGTGCTCTCTCGCGACTAGCGCGGCGCGAGCAGTACTTC
CDR3aa: CSALSRLARREQYF

j_gene: TRBJ2-3
d_gene: TRBD2
abundance: few
len: 15
v_gene: TRBV7-2
CDR3nt: TGTGCCAGCAGTCCAGCGGGAGTTGACACAGATACGCAGTATTTT
CDR3aa: CASSPAGVDTDTQYF

j_gene: TRBJ2-7
d_gene: .
abundance: few
len: 14
v_gene: TRBV6-2/TRBV6-3
CDR3nt: TGTGCCAGCAAACTACTACAGTTAGGCCACGAGCAGTACTTC
CDR3aa: CASKLLQLGHEQYF

j_gene: TRBJ2-2
d_gene: TRBD1
abundance: .
len: 15
v_gene: TRBV2
CDR3nt: TGTGCCAGCAGTACCGGGACAGGGCGCACCGGGGAGCTGTTTTTT
CDR3aa: CASSTGTGRTGELFF

j_gene: TRBJ2-4
d_gene: TRBD2
abundance: .
len: 14
v_gene: TRBV27
CDR3nt: TGTGCCAGCAGTTCGATTCGGGAGGGAAACATTCAGTACTTC
CDR3aa: CASSSIREGNIQYF

j_gene: TRBJ2-5
d_gene: .
abundance: .
len: 14
v_gene: TRBV25-1
CDR3nt: TGTGCCAGCAGTTTACACAGGGACCAAGAGACCCAGTACTTC
CDR3aa: CASSLHRDQETQYF

j_gene: TRBJ2-7
d_gene: TRBD2
abundance: .
len: 16
v_gene: TRBV5-5
CDR3nt: TGTGCCAGCAGCTTGGCCGCTAGCGGGAAGGGTTACGAGCAGTACTTC
CDR3aa: CASSLAASGKGYEQYF

j_gene: TRBJ2-5
d_gene: .
abundance: few
len: 14
v_gene: TRBV15
CDR3nt: TGTGCCACCAGCAGAGACCCTGGGGTGGAGACCCAGTACTTC
CDR3aa: CATSRDPGVETQYF

j_gene: TRBJ2-1
d_gene: .
abundance: .
len: 16
v_gene: TRBV19
CDR3nt: TGTGCCAGTAGTACCCTTTTGCGGCGCTCCTACAATGAGCAGTTCTTC
CDR3aa: CASSTLLRRSYNEQFF

j_gene: TRBJ2-3
d_gene: TRBD2
abundance: .
len: 21
v_gene: TRBV20-1
CDR3nt: TGCAGTGCTAGAGATCCCCTCGCTAGCGGGAGGGCTGACGGGGGGACAGATACGCAGTATTTT
CDR3aa: CSARDPLASGRADGGTDTQYF

j_gene: TRBJ2-1
d_gene: .
abundance: .
len: 14
v_gene: TRBV10-2
CDR3nt: TGCGCCAGCCGGGACGGTAACTCCTACAATGAGCAGTTCTTC
CDR3aa: CASRDGNSYNEQFF

j_gene: TRBJ2-5
d_gene: .
abundance: .
len: 15
v_gene: TRBV2
CDR3nt: TGTGCCAGCAGTCCACCCTCTACTAGGGAAGAGACCCAGTACTTC
CDR3aa: CASSPPSTREETQYF

j_gene: TRBJ1-1
d_gene: TRBD1
abundance: few
len: 16
v_gene: TRBV4-1
CDR3nt: TGCGCCAGCAGCCAAGGGACAGGGGGCGGGAACACTGAAGCTTTCTTT
CDR3aa: CASSQGTGGGNTEAFF

j_gene: TRBJ2-3
d_gene: .
abundance: .
len: 13
v_gene: TRBV7-7
CDR3nt: TGTGCCAGCAGCTCCAATCTAAGGGATACGCAGTATTTT
CDR3aa: CASSSNLRDTQYF

j_gene: TRBJ1-2
d_gene: .
abundance: few
len: 13
v_gene: TRBV19
CDR3nt: TGTGCCAGTACCCCAGGGCTCAACTATGGCTACACCTTC
CDR3aa: CASTPGLNYGYTF

j_gene: TRBJ2-7
d_gene: TRBD2
abundance: once
len: 12
v_gene: TRBV2
CDR3nt: TGTGCCAGCAGAGCGGGAACCTACGAGCAGTACTTC
CDR3aa: CASRAGTYEQYF

j_gene: TRBJ1-6
d_gene: .
abundance: few
len: 14
v_gene: TRBV24-1
CDR3nt: TGTGCCACCAGTGACGCCTCTCGGAATTCACCCCTCCACTTT
CDR3aa: CATSDASRNSPLHF

j_gene: TRBJ2-3
d_gene: .
abundance: once
len: 13
v_gene: TRBV20-1
CDR3nt: TGCAGTGCTAGTGACGTTAGCACAGATACGCAGTATTTT
CDR3aa: CSASDVSTDTQYF

j_gene: TRBJ1-4
d_gene: .
abundance: .
len: 15
v_gene: TRBV7-9
CDR3nt: TGTGCCAGCAGCTTAGACGGAGGGTCGGGTGAAAAACTGTTTTTT
CDR3aa: CASSLDGGSGEKLFF

j_gene: TRBJ1-2
d_gene: .
abundance: few
len: 13
v_gene: TRBV28
CDR3nt: TGTGCCAGCAGTTTATGGGCAGGGGACGGCTACACCTTC
CDR3aa: CASSLWAGDGYTF

j_gene: TRBJ1-2
d_gene: TRBD1
abundance: .
len: 14
v_gene: TRBV5-4
CDR3nt: TGTGCCAGCAGCTTGGCAGGCCCAGGGGGGGGCTACACCTTC
CDR3aa: CASSLAGPGGGYTF

j_gene: TRBJ2-1
d_gene: .
abundance: .
len: 15
v_gene: TRBV4-2
CDR3nt: TGTGCCAGCAGCCAACTGGGACTGGGCCTCAATGAGCAGTTCTTC
CDR3aa: CASSQLGLGLNEQFF

j_gene: TRBJ2-7
d_gene: .
abundance: .
len: 13
v_gene: TRBV10-3
CDR3nt: TGTGCCATCGGCAGAGGGGAACCCTACGAGCAGTACTTC
CDR3aa: CAIGRGEPYEQYF

j_gene: TRBJ2-1
d_gene: TRBD1
abundance: .
len: 15
v_gene: TRBV6-1
CDR3nt: TGTGCCAGCAGTGAAGCGGGGACAGACTACTACGAGCAGTTCTTC
CDR3aa: CASSEAGTDYYEQFF

j_gene: TRBJ2-5
d_gene: .
abundance: .
len: 12
v_gene: TRBV7-6
CDR3nt: TGTGCCAGCAGCCCGTACCAAGAGACCCAGTACTTC
CDR3aa: CASSPYQETQYF

j_gene: TRBJ2-1
d_gene: TRBD2
abundance: .
len: 16
v_gene: TRBV11-2
CDR3nt: TGTGCCAGCAGCTTTGCTAGCGGGAGTGGAACGGATGAGCAGTTCTTC
CDR3aa: CASSFASGSGTDEQFF

j_gene: TRBJ2-5
d_gene: .
abundance: .
len: 12
v_gene: TRBV18
CDR3nt: TGTGCCAGCTCACCACTTAGCGAGACCCAGTACTTC
CDR3aa: CASSPLSETQYF

j_gene: TRBJ2-5
d_gene: .
abundance: few
len: 15
v_gene: TRBV20-1
CDR3nt: TGCAGTGCTAGCCCGACAACAGGATTCCAAGAGACCCAGTACTTC
CDR3aa: CSASPTTGFQETQYF